This T cell receptor (beta chain) was sequenced for a study of T-cell reconstitution after alpha-beta-depleted transplantation in children (TCRdb year 2016). Describing the broader study: Using TCR repertoire profiling, the study followed T-cell immune reconstitution in a quantitative way in children after TCRalphabeta/CD19-depleted allogeneic hematopoietic cell transplantation.

The CDR3 spans 16 residues, from the cysteine through the phenylalanine. Here the CDR3 DNA is all that survives: 48 bases in frame from base 1. V has 0 bases trimmed and J has 2 bases trimmed; junction bases matching no gene number 3. CDR1 and CDR2 were assigned from the germline V gene as SGDLS and YYNGEE. To prepare the library, PCR was applied. Sequencing took place on an Illumina HiSeq 2500. To normalize quantification of the TCRbeta repertoire, the TCR libraries were built with molecular barcoding that relied on unique molecular identifiers. The public reads were quality trimmed at Q25 with fastp and then assembled into clones with MiXCR by TCRdb, keeping productive beta chains. Every entry covers one CDR3 protein and lists the most common genes and DNA from its rows. This sample holds some 240,000 distinct CDR3 sequences; more than 10% were observed only once. Around 3% of the sample goes to the ten largest clones.

In its sample, this clonotype was seen many times. Its recognized antigen is unknown. Base quality data are lacking; no much larger clone is found one base away. This sequence was found in a human donor who donated a stem cell graft to a child with acute lymphoblastic leukemia. The rearrangement joined TRBV9 to TRBJ2-2; the junction holds 8 bases that match TRBD1. This specimen consisted of PBMCs from the stem cell graft donor, obtained from the stem cell graft. CDR3 loop: CASSVAGQGNTGELFF. The DNA sequence is given as TGTGCCAGCAGCGTAGCTGGACAGGGAAACACCGGGGAGCTGTTTTTT. The entire variable domain, with the stretches around the CDR3 drawn from the reference TRBV9 and TRBJ2-2 proteins, is DSGVTQTPKHLITATGQRVTLRCSPRSGDLSVYWYQQSLDQGLQFLIQYYNGEERAKGNILERFSAQQFPDLHSELNLSSLELGDSALYFCASSVAGQGNTGELFFGEGSRLTVL.